What follows are 9 T cell receptor beta chains derived from one specimen sequenced in a study of tumor and adjacent non-tumor tissue in lung cancer. Three rounds of nested PCR, following a modified ARM-PCR protocol, produced the TCRbeta library. In TCRdb, the multiplex PCR reads were re-called with MiXCR into one record per CDR3 protein. The sample holds 100,000 or so distinct CDR3 sequences, 80% seen once. This sample's RNA came from whole unsorted tissue. Distant lung tissue was collected more than 3 cm away from the tumor edge. Input material: distant non-tumor lung tissue. Receptors were obtained from a man aged 60 to 75 with small cell lung cancer.

The chain links TRBV5-8 to TRBJ1-3, with 7 bases lining up with TRBD1. Germline V gene sequence: CDR1 SGHTS, CDR2 YDEGEE. The CDR3 sequence is 17 residues long. J lost 1 base, V lost 4 bases, and 11 bases had no gene match. CDR3 region: CASSPYFGTESGNTIYF. As DNA, the CDR3 is TGTGCCAGCAGCCCCTACTTCGGGACAGAGTCTGGAAACACCATATATTTT.

As for this clonotype: One end of the junction is discordant with germline, which a read error may explain. The rearrangement joins TRBV5-1 to TRBJ1-1, with D unresolved. The CDR3 sequence is 13 residues long. Germline CDR1 SGHRS, CDR2 YFSETQ. The CDR3 loop reads CVSSLLENTEAFF. CDR3 nucleotide sequence: TGCGTCAGCAGCCTGTTAGAGAACACTGAAGCTTTCTTT.

With respect to this clonotype: A much bigger clone sits one base away, suggesting this may be a read error. V and J are TRBV6-1 and TRBJ2-7; D is perhaps TRBD1 or TRBD2 (5 bases each). The V gene's germline CDR1 is MNHNS and CDR2 SASEGT. V was pared by 2 bases and J by 8 bases, with 34 bases between. The CDR3 runs 20 residues. Written as DNA, the CDR3 is TGTGCCAGCAGTGAATTTAGTATTGAGCACCCCAGGGTTCGGAGGTCGAAGCAGTACTTC. Protein sequence: CASSEFSIEHPRVRRSKQYF.

This clonotype was recorded at least ten times. The chain links TRBV30 to TRBJ2-7; 7 bases are a match to TRBD2. The CDR3 has 16 residues. V was clipped by 0 bases and J by 4 bases; unmatched bases: 12. Germline V gene data show CDR1 as GTSNPN and CDR2 as SVGIG (reference sequence). The CDR3 nucleotides read TGTGCCTGGAGTGTCCGTCGACTAGCATATGTGTACGAGCAGTACTTC. Translated, it gives CAWSVRRLAYVYEQYF.

The V call is TRBV11-3, the J call TRBJ2-2, with 7 bases fitting TRBD2. The CDR3 extends over 19 amino acids. Germline CDR1 is SGHNT and CDR2 is YENEEA. J lost 4 bases, V lost 9 bases, and 23 bases had no gene match. The CDR3 is CASSRDDMGLAGRTGELFF. In DNA, the CDR3 is TGTGCCAGTAGTCGTGATGACATGGGATTAGCGGGTCGCACCGGGGAGCTGTTTTTT.

Notes on this clonotype: At one end, the junction sequence differs from germline, possibly due to a read error. The chain combines TRBV5-4 with TRBJ2-2, with 8 nucleotides matching TRBD1. From germline, CDR1 is SGHNT and CDR2 YYREEE (reference sequence). The CDR3 runs to 16 residues. The CDR3 nucleotides are TGTGCCAACAGCTTGCGTTGGACAGGGACCACCGGGGAGCTGTTTTTT. It is translated as CANSLRWTGTTGELFF.

As for this clonotype: A read error may explain this, as a much larger clone is one base away. This rearrangement joins TRBV20-1 to TRBJ2-3; 11 bases fit TRBD1. The CDR3 runs to 15 residues. CDR1 is DFQATT and CDR2 is SNEGSKA in the germline V gene (reference sequence). The CDR3 nucleotides read TGCAATGCCGGACAGGGGGCGAATCCCTCGGATACGCAGTATTTT. As protein: CNAGQGANPSDTQYF.

Worth noting for this clonotype: At one of its ends the junction is not consistent with the germline gene, which may arise from a read error. CDR3 loop: CNVGRGWGLAGVADTQYF. The CDR3 bases are TGCAACGTTGGCCGGGGTTGGGGGCTAGCGGGAGTAGCAGATACGCAGTATTTC. The V call is TRBV29-1, the J call TRBJ2-3, with TRBD2 matching over 10 bases. Germline loops: CDR1 SQVTM, CDR2 ANQGSEA. This CDR3 has 18 amino acids.

Turning to this clonotype: A junction boundary mismatches the germline segment, possibly from a read error. The chain joins TRBV6-5 to TRBJ2-1, with D possibly being TRBD2 (5 bases). Per the germline V gene, CDR1 is MNHEY and CDR2 is SVGAGI. This CDR3 spans 14 amino acids. Written as DNA, the CDR3 is TGTGCCAGTAGTTCGGACTCCCTCCCTTATGAGCAGTTCTTC. Translation: CASSSDSLPYEQFF.